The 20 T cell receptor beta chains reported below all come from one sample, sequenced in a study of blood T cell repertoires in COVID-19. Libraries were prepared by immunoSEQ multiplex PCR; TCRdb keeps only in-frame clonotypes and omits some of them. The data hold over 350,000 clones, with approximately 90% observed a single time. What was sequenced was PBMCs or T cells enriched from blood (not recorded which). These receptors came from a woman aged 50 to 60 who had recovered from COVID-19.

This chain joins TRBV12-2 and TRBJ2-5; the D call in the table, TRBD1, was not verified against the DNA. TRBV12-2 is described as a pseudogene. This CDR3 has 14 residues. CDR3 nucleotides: TGTGCAAGTCGCTTAGTAGCCACAGGGTGCACCCAGTACTTC. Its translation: CASRLVATGCTQYF.

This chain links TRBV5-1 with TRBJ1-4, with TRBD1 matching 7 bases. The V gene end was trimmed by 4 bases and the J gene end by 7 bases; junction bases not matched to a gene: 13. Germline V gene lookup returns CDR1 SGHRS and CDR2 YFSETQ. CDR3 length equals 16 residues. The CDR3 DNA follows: TGCGCCAGCAGCCCCCAGGTGAGGGGGCTAAGTGAAAAACTGTTTTTT. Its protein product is CASSPQVRGLSEKLFF. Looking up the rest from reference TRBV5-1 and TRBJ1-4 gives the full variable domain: KAGVTQTPRYLIKTRGQQVTLSCSPISGHRSVSWYQQTPGQGLQFLFEYFSETQRNKGNFPGRFSGRQFSNSRSEMNVSTLELGDSALYLCASSPQVRGLSEKLFFGSGTQLSVL.

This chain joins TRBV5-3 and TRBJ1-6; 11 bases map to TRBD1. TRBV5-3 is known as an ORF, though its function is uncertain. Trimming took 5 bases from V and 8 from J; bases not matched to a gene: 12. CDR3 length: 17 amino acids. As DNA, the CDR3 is TGTGCCAGAAGGGGACAGGGGGTTCGTTTTTGGGATTCACCCCTCCACTTT. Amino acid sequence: CARRGQGVRFWDSPLHF.

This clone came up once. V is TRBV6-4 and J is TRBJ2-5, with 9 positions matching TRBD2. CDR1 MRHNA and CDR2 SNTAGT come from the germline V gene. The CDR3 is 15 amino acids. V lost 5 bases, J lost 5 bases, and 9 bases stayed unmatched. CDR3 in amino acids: CASSLAGGAVETQYF. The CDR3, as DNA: TGTGCCAGCAGTCTTGCGGGGGGGGCCGTGGAGACCCAGTACTTC.

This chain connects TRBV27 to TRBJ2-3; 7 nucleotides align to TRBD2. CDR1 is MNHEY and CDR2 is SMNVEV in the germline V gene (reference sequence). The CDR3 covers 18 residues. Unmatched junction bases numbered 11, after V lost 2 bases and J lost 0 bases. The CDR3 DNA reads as TGTGCCAGCAGTTTAAAGCAGTGGCTAGCGGAGAGCACAGATACGCAGTATTTT. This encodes CASSLKQWLAESTDTQYF.

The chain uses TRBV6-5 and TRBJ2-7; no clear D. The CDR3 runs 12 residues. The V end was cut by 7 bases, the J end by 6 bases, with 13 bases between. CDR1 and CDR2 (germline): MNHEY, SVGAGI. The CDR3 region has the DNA TGTGCCAGCACTGGGTTTACGGGCGAGCAGTACTTC. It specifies CASTGFTGEQYF.

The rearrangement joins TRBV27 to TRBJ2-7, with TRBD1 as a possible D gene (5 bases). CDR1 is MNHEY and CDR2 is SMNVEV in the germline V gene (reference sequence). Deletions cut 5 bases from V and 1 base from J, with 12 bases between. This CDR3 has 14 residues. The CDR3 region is CASSLDRISYEQYF. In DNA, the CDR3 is TGTGCCAGCAGTCTAGACAGAATTTCCTACGAGCAGTACTTC.

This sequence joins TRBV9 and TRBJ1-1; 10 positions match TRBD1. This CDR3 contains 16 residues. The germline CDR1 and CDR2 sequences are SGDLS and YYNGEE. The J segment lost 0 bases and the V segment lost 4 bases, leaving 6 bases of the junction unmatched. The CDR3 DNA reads TGTGCCAGCAGCCCCGGGACAGGGGAGATGAACACTGAAGCTTTCTTT. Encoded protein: CASSPGTGEMNTEAFF.

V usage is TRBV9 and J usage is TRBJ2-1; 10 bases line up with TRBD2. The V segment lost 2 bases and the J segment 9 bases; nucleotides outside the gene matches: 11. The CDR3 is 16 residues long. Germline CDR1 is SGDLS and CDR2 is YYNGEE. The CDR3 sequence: CASSVLSGGAVGEQFF. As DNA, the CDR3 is TGTGCCAGCAGCGTTTTAAGCGGGGGGGCTGTCGGTGAGCAGTTCTTC. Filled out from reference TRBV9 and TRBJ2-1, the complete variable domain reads DSGVTQTPKHLITATGQRVTLRCSPRSGDLSVYWYQQSLDQGLQFLIQYYNGEERAKGNILERFSAQQFPDLHSELNLSSLELGDSALYFCASSVLSGGAVGEQFFGPGTRLTVL.

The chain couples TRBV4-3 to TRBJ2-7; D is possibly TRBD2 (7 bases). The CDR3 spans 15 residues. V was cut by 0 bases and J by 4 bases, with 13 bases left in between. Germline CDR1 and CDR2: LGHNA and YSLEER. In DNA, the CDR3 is TGCGCCAGCAGCCAAGATCCCGGGGGGCAATACGAGCAGTACTTC. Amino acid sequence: CASSQDPGGQYEQYF.

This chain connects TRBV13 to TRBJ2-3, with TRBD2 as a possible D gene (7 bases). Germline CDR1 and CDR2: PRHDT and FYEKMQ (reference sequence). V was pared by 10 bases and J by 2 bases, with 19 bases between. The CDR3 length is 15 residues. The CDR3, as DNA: TGTGCCACTCAAAGGGGGGGCTCCCCCACAGATACGCAGTATTTT. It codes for CATQRGGSPTDTQYF. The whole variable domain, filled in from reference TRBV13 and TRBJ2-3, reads AAGVIQSPRHLIKEKRETATLKCYPIPRHDTVYWYQQGPGQDPQFLISFYEKMQSDKGSIPDRFSAQQFSDYHSELNMSSLELGDSALYFCATQRGGSPTDTQYFGPGTRLTVL.

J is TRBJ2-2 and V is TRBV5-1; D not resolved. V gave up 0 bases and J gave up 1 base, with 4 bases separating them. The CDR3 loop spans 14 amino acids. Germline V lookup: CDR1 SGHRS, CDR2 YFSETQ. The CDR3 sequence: CASSLVKNTGELFF. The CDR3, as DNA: TGCGCCAGCAGCTTGGTCAAGAACACCGGGGAGCTGTTTTTT.

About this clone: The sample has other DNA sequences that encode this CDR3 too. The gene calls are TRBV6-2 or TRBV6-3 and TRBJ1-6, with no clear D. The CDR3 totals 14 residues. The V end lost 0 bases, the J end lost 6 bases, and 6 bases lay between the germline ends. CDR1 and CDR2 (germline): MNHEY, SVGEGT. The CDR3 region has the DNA TGTGCCAGCAGTTACTCCGGGGTTAATTCACCCCTCCACTTT. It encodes CASSYSGVNSPLHF.

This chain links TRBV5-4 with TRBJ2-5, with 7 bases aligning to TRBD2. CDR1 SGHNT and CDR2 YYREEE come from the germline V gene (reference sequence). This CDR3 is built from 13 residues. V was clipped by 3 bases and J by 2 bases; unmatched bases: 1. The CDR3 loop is CASSWGGQETQYF. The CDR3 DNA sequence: TGTGCCAGCAGCTGGGGGGGACAAGAGACCCAGTACTTC.

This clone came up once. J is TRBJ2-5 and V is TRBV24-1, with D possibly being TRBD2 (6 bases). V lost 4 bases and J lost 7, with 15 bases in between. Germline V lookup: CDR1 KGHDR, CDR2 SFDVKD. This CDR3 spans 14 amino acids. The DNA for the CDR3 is TGTGCCACCAGTGACCCGGGGCGGAGGGGGACCCAGTACTTC. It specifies CATSDPGRRGTQYF.

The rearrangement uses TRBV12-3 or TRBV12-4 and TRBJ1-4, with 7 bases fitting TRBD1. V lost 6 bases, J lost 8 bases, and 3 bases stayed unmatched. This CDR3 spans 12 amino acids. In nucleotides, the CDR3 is TGTGCCAGCAGCCCGGGACAGGAAAAACTGTTTTTT. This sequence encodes CASSPGQEKLFF.

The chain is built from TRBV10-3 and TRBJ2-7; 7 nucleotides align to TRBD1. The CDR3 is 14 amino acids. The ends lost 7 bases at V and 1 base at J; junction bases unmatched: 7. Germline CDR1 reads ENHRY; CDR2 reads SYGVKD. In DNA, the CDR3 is TGTGCCATCACCCCCGGGACAGCGTCCTACGAGCAGTACTTC. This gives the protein CAITPGTASYEQYF.

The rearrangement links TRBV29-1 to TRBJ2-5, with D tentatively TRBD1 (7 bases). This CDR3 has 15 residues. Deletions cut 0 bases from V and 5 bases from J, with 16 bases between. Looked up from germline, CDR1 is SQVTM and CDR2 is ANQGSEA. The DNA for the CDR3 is TGCAGCGTTGAAGATCAGGGGGAGGAAGGGGAGACCCAGTACTTC. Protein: CSVEDQGEEGETQYF.

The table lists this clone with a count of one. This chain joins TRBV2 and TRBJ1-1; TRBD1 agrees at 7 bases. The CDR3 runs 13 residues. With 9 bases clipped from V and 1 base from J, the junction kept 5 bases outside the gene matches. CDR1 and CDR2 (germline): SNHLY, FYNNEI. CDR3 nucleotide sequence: TGTGCCAGTAACCACAGGGGGAACACTGAAGCTTTCTTT. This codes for CASNHRGNTEAFF.

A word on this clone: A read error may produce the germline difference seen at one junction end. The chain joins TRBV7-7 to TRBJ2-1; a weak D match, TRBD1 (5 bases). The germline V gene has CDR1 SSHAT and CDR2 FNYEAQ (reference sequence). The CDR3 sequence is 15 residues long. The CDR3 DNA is TGTGCTAGCAGCTTAGGAGACAGCTCCTACAATGAGCAGTTCTTC. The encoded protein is CASSLGDSSYNEQFF.